These 10 T cell receptor beta chains came from one sample sequenced in a study of blood T cells in healthy people across ages (dated by TCRdb to 2015 to 2017). Receptors were amplified or captured by 5' RACE. TCRdb lists the instrument as Illumina HiSeq 2500. A second PCR of roughly 7 to 11 cycles was performed with a sample-barcoded 5' primer and a J-beta primer mix. Clones were called with MiXCR by TCRdb after fastp trimmed the public reads at Q25, and only in-frame beta chains were retained. For every CDR3 protein sequence, its rows merge into one entry that carries the most common genes and DNA. The sample yields roughly 1.5 million distinct CDR3 sequences; roughly 43% were counted once. Clones ranked in the top ten supply around 4% of the sample. Sequenced input: blood. The receptors were gathered from a woman aged 18-29 years in good health.

This clonotype was recorded at least ten times. The chain joins TRBV7-2 to TRBJ1-2, with a tentative D call TRBD1 (5 bases). The CDR3 spans 13 residues. The V end was cut by 4 bases, the J end by 4 bases, with 10 bases between. Germline lookup yields CDR1 SGHTA and CDR2 FQGNSA. The CDR3 loop reads CASSSQGTYGYTF. Written as DNA, the CDR3 is TGTGCCAGCAGCTCCCAGGGCACCTATGGCTACACCTTC.

This rearrangement joins TRBV5-6 to TRBJ1-3; D gene ambiguous. This CDR3 comprises 15 residues. V lost 0 bases and J 0 bases, leaving 7 bases between the germline ends. Germline V gives CDR1 SGHDT, CDR2 YYEEEE. The CDR3 DNA sequence: TGTGCCAGCAGCTTGGCCAGGAACTCTGGAAACACCATATATTTT. Its translation: CASSLARNSGNTIYF.

The genes are TRBV6-2 or TRBV6-3 and TRBJ2-3; D is ambiguous. V gave up 7 bases and J gave up 2 bases, with 7 bases separating them. Germline lookup yields CDR1 MNHEY and CDR2 SVGEGT. The CDR3 spans 12 residues. The CDR3 is CASTHHTDTQYF. The DNA of the CDR3 is TGTGCCAGCACCCACCACACAGATACGCAGTATTTT.

This clonotype was found a few times. J is TRBJ2-1 and V is TRBV7-2; D not certain. The CDR3 loop spans 16 amino acids. Looked up from germline, CDR1 is SGHTA and CDR2 is FQGNSA. Trimming cost V 5 bases and J 0 bases, with 14 bases left between them. CDR3 amino acids: CASSPSRQSSYNEQFF. For the CDR3, the DNA is TGTGCCAGCAGCCCCTCCCGGCAGAGCTCCTACAATGAGCAGTTCTTC.

This clonotype was seen many times. The V call is TRBV4-3, the J call TRBJ2-1; no definite D call. There are 13 residues in the CDR3. Germline V gene data show CDR1 as LGHNA and CDR2 as YSLEER. Trimming pared 0 bases from V and 10 bases from J, leaving 10 bases between. CDR3 nucleotide sequence: TGCGCCAGCAGCCAAGAGTCGGTATCCGAGCAGTTCTTC. This sequence encodes CASSQESVSEQFF.

The rearrangement joins TRBV6-5 to TRBJ2-5; 9 nucleotides match TRBD1. After removal of 5 bases from V and 3 bases from J, the junction contained 7 bases not matched to a gene. The germline V gene has CDR1 MNHEY and CDR2 SVGAGI. This CDR3 has 15 amino acids. The chain's CDR3 is CASSHLTGGEETQYF. CDR3 nucleotide sequence: TGTGCCAGCAGTCACCTGACAGGGGGGGAAGAGACCCAGTACTTC.

This clonotype was seen a few times. The V gene is TRBV7-2, the J gene TRBJ2-3; no clear D gene. Trimming removed 1 base from V and 2 bases from J, with 7 bases in between. The CDR3 has 14 amino acids. Germline loops: CDR1 SGHTA, CDR2 FQGNSA. The CDR3 sequence is CASSLVVTTDTQYF. Written as DNA, the CDR3 is TGTGCCAGCAGCTTAGTTGTCACCACAGATACGCAGTATTTT.

V is TRBV15 and J is TRBJ2-7; 7 bases match TRBD1. In germline, CDR1 is LNHNV, CDR2 YYDKDF (reference sequence). The CDR3 extends over 17 amino acids. J was trimmed by 1 base and V by 5 bases; bases with no gene match: 14. CDR3 nucleotide sequence: TGTGCCACCAGCTCCGGACAGGACTTTAGCCCGTCCTACGAGCAGTACTTC. Its protein is CATSSGQDFSPSYEQYF. Using reference TRBV15 and TRBJ2-7 for the parts outside the CDR3, the full variable domain is DAMVIQNPRYQVTQFGKPVTLSCSQTLNHNVMYWYQQKSSQAPKLLFHYYDKDFNNEADTPDNFQSRRPNTSFCFLDIRSPGLGDTAMYLCATSSGQDFSPSYEQYFGPGTRLTVT.

This chain connects TRBV15 to TRBJ1-6; TRBD1 agrees at 12 bases. The CDR3 runs 18 residues. CDR1 LNHNV and CDR2 YYDKDF come from the germline V gene (reference sequence). V lost 1 base, J lost 7 bases, and 8 bases stayed unmatched. The CDR3 reads CATSRGPWDRGRNSPLHF. In nucleotides, the CDR3 is TGTGCCACCAGCAGAGGCCCCTGGGACAGGGGGCGGAATTCACCCCTCCACTTT.

This chain joins TRBV15 and TRBJ2-3; D assignment may be TRBD1 or TRBD2 (5 bases each). The CDR3 extends over 16 amino acids. Germline assignment: CDR1 LNHNV and CDR2 YYDKDF (reference sequence). V was pared by 5 bases and J by 7 bases, with 22 bases between. CDR3 sequence (DNA): TGTGCCACCAGCCTCACCGGGACCGAAACCGGTAATACGCAGTATTTT. It translates to CATSLTGTETGNTQYF.